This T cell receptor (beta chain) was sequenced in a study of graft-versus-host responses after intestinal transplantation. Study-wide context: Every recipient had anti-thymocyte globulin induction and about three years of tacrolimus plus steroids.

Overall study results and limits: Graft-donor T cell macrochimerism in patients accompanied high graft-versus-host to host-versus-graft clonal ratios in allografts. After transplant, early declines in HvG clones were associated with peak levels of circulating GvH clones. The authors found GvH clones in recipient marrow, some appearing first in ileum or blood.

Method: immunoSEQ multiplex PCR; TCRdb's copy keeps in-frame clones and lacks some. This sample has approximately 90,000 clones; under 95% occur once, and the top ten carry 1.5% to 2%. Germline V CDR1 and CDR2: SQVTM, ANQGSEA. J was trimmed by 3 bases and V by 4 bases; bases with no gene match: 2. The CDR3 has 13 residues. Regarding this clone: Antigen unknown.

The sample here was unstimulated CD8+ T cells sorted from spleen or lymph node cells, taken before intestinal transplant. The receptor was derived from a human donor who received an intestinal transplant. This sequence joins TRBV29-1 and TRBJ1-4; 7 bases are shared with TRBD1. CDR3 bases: TGCAGCGTTGCAGGGACAGCTAATGAAAAACTGTTTTTT. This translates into CSVAGTANEKLFF.